This TCR beta chain was captured by sequencing in a study of breast tumors, draining lymph nodes, adjacent tissues. Findings of the study overall: Luminal-like breast cancer showed significantly greater tumor-nontumor repertoire similarity than basal-like breast cancer did. Compared with lymph nodes, tumors were less diverse; compared with nontumor tissue, more. Findings are consistent with lymph node origin and intratumoral expansion of most tumor T cells.

TCRdb re-analysed the multiplex PCR reads in MiXCR, keeping a single row per CDR3 protein. The data contain approximately 300,000 distinct CDR3 sequences, 30% to 35% of them singletons. Breast cancer patients provided tissue from their axillary draining lymph nodes. On this clonotype: Its antigen is as yet unknown.

V was shortened by 3 bases and J by 8 bases, with 13 bases between the two germline ends. Germline CDR1 and CDR2: LNHDA and SQIVND (reference sequence). The CDR3 has 14 amino acids. The chain recombines TRBV19 with TRBJ1-4; D is unclear. Sequencing input: axillary lymph node tissue. This TCR came from a female donor with breast cancer. Some clones in this sample may be carry-over from other donors' samples. The CDR3 coding sequence is TGTGCCAGTAGTATCGGCCGGGCAGGAGAAAAACTGTTTTTT. As protein: CASSIGRAGEKLFF.